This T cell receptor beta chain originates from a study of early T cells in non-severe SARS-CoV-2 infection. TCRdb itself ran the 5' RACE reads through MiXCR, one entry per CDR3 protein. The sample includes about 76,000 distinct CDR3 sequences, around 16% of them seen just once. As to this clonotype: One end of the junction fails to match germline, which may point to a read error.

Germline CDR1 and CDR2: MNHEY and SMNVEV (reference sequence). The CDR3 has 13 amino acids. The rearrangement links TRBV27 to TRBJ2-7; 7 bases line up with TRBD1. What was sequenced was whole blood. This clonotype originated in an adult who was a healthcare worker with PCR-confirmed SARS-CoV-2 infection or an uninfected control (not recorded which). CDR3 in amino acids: CASSLGQNYEQYF. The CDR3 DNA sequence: TGTGCTAGCAGCTTGGGACAGAACTACGAGCAGTACTTC.